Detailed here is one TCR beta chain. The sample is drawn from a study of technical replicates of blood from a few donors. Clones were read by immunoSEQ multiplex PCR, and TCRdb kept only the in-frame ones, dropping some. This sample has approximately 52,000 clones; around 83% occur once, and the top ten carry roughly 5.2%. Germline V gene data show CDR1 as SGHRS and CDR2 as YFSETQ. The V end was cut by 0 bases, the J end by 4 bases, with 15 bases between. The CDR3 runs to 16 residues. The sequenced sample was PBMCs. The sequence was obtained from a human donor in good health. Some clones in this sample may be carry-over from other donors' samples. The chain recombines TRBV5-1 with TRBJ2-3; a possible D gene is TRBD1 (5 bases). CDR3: CASSLGQRIGSDTQYF. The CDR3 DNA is TGCGCCAGCAGCTTGGGACAGAGAATAGGGTCAGATACGCAGTATTTT.